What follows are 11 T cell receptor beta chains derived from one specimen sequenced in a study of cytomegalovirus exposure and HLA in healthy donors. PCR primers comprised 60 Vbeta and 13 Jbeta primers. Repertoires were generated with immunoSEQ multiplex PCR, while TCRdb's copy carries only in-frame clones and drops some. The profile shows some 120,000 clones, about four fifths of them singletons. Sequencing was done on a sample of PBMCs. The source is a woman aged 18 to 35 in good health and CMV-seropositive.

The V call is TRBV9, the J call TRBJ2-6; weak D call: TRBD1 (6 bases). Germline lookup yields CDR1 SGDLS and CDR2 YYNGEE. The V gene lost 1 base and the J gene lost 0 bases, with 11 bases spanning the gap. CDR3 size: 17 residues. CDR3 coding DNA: TGTGCCAGCAGCGTACACAGGGCCCTCTCTGGGGCCAACGTCCTGACTTTC. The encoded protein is CASSVHRALSGANVLTF.

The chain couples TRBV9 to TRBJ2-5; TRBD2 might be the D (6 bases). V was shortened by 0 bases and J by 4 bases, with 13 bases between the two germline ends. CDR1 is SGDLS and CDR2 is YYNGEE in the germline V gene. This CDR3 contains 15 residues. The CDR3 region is CASSVASGTLETQYF. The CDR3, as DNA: TGTGCCAGCAGCGTAGCTTCCGGGACTTTAGAGACCCAGTACTTC. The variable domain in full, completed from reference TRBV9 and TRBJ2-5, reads DSGVTQTPKHLITATGQRVTLRCSPRSGDLSVYWYQQSLDQGLQFLIQYYNGEERAKGNILERFSAQQFPDLHSELNLSSLELGDSALYFCASSVASGTLETQYFGPGTRLLVL.

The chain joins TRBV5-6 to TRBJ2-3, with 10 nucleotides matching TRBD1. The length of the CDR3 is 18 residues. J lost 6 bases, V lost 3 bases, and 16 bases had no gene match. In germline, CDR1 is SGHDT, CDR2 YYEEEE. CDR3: CASSSPGTGEGFWDTQYF. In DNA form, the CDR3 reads TGTGCCAGCAGCTCCCCCGGGACAGGGGAGGGATTTTGGGATACGCAGTATTTT.

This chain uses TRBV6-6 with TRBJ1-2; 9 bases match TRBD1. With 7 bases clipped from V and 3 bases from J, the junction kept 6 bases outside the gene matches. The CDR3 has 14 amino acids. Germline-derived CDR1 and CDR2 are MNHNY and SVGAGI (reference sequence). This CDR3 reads CASTTGGAYYGYTF. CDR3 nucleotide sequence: TGTGCCAGCACAACAGGGGGCGCCTACTATGGCTACACCTTC.

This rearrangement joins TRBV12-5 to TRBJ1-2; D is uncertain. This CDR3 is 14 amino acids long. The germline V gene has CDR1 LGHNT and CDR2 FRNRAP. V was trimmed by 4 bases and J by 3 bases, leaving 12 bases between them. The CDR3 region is CASGSSPRDYGYTF. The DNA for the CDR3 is TGTGCTAGTGGTTCCTCTCCCCGGGACTATGGCTACACCTTC.

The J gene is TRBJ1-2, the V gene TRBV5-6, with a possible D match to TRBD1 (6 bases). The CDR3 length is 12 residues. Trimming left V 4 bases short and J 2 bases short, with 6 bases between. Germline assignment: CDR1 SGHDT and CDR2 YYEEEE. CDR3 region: CASSGGNYGYTF. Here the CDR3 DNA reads TGTGCCAGCAGCGGGGGCAACTATGGCTACACCTTC. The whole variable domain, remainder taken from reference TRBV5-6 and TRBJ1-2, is DAGVTQSPTHLIKTRGQQVTLRCSPKSGHDTVSWYQQALGQGPQFIFQYYEEEERQRGNFPDRFSGHQFPNYSSELNVNALLLGDSALYLCASSGGNYGYTFGSGTRLTVV.

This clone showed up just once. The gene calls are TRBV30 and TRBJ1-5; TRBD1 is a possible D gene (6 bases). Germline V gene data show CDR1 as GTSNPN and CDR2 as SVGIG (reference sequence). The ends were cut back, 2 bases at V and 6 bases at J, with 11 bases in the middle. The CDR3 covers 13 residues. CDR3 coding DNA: TGTGCCTGGAGTCAGGGGTTTGGTCAGCCCCAGCATTTT. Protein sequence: CAWSQGFGQPQHF.

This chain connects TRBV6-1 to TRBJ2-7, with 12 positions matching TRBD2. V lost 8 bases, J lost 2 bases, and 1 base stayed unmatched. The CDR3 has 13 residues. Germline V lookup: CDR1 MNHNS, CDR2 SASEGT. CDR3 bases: TGTGCCAGCCGGACTAGCGGGACCTACGAGCAGTACTTC. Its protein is CASRTSGTYEQYF.

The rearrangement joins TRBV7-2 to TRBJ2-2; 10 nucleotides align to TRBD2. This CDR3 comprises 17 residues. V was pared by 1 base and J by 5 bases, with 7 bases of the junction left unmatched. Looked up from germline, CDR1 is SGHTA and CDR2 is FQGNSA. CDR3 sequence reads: CASSLVSGRGWTGELFF. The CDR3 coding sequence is TGTGCCAGCAGCTTAGTAAGCGGGAGGGGTTGGACCGGGGAGCTGTTTTTT. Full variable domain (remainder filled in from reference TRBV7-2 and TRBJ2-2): GAGVSQSPSNKVTEKGKDVELRCDPISGHTALYWYRQSLGQGLEFLIYFQGNSAPDKSGLPSDRFSAERTGGSVSTLTIQRTQQEDSAVYLCASSLVSGRGWTGELFFGEGSRLTVL.

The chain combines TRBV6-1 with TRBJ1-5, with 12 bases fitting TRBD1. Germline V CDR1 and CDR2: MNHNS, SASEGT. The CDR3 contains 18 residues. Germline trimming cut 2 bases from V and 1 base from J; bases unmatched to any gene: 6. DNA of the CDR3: TGTGCCAGCAGTGAAAGGGACAGGGGGCTTGGGAGCAATCAGCCCCAGCATTTT. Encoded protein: CASSERDRGLGSNQPQHF.

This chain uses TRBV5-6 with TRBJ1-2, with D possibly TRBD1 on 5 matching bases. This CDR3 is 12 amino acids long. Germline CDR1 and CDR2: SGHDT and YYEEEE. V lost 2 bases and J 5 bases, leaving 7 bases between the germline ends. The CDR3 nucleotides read TGTGCCAGCAGCTTAGGGGTTTATGGCTACACCTTC. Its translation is CASSLGVYGYTF. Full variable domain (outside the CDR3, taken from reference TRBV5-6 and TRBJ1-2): DAGVTQSPTHLIKTRGQQVTLRCSPKSGHDTVSWYQQALGQGPQFIFQYYEEEERQRGNFPDRFSGHQFPNYSSELNVNALLLGDSALYLCASSLGVYGYTFGSGTRLTVV.